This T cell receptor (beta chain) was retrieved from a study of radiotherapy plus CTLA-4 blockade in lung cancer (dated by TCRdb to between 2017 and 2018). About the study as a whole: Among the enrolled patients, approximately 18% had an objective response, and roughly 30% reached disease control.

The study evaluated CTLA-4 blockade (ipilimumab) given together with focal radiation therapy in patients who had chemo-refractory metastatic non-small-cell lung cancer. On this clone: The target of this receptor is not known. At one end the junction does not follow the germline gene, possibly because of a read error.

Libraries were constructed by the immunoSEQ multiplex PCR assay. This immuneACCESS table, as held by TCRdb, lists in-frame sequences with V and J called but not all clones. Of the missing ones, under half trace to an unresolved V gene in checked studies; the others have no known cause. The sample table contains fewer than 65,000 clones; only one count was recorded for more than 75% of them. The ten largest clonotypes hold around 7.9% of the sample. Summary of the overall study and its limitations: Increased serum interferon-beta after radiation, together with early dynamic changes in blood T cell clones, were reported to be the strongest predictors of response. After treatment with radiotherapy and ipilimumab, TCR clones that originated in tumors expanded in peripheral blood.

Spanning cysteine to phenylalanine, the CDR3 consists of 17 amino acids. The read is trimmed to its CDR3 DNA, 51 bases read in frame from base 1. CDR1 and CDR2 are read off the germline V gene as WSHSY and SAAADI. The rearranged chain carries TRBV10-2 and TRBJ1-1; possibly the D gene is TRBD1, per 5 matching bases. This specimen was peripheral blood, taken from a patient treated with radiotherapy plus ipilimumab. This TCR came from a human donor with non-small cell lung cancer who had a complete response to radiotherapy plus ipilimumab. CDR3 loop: CAILADGALRENTEAFF. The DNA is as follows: TGTGCCATCCTAGCGGACGGGGCCTTGAGGGAGAACACTGAAGCTTTCTTT.